This T cell receptor (beta chain) was identified during a study of T cells in Graves' hyperthyroidism and ophthalmopathy. The study's findings and limits: Separation of ophthalmopathy from stable hyperthyroidism was achieved by a 13 V-J model. Ophthalmopathy got predicted by the model a median roughly 6.1 months before its onset. Most clonotypes that expanded in the thyroid above 0.001 also showed up in blood.

Amplified TCR beta CDR3 regions derived from RNA transcripts. Using the HTBI primer set, a first-round RT-PCR was run on the TCR CDR3. Using its own MiXCR run on the multiplex PCR reads, TCRdb lists one record per CDR3 protein. The sample lists about 640,000 distinct CDR3 sequences, 40% to 55% occurring once. Germline lookup yields CDR1 SEHNR and CDR2 FQNEAQ (reference sequence). This CDR3 has 14 residues. The V gene lost 3 bases and the J gene lost 1 base, with 9 bases spanning the gap. Thyroid ultrasound and orbital computed tomography, with clinical symptoms and serum thyroxine and TRAb, informed diagnoses. This clonotype has only a few counts. The antigen is not known.

The sample comprised peripheral blood or thyroid tissue (not recorded which). V usage is TRBV7-9 and J usage is TRBJ1-1; tentatively, D is TRBD1 (6 bases). This clonotype was obtained from an adult man with Graves' disease, either hyperthyroidism or ophthalmopathy (not recorded which). The CDR3 DNA sequence: TGTGCCAGCAGCTTCTTACAGGGGAACACTGAAGCTTTCTTT. Protein product: CASSFLQGNTEAFF.